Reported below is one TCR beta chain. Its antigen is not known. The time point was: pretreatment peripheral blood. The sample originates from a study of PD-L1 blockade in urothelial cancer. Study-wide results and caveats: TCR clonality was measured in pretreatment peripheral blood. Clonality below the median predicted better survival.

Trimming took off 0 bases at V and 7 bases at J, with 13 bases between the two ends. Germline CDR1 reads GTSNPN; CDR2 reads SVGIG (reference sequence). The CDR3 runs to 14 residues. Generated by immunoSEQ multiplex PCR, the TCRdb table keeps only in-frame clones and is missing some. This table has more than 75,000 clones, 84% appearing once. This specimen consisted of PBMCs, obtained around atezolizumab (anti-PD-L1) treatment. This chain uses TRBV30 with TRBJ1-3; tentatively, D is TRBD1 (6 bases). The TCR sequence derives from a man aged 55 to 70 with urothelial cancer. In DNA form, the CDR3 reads TGTGCCTGGAGTGTAACCGGGGGGCGGAACACCATATATTTT. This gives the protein CAWSVTGGRNTIYF.